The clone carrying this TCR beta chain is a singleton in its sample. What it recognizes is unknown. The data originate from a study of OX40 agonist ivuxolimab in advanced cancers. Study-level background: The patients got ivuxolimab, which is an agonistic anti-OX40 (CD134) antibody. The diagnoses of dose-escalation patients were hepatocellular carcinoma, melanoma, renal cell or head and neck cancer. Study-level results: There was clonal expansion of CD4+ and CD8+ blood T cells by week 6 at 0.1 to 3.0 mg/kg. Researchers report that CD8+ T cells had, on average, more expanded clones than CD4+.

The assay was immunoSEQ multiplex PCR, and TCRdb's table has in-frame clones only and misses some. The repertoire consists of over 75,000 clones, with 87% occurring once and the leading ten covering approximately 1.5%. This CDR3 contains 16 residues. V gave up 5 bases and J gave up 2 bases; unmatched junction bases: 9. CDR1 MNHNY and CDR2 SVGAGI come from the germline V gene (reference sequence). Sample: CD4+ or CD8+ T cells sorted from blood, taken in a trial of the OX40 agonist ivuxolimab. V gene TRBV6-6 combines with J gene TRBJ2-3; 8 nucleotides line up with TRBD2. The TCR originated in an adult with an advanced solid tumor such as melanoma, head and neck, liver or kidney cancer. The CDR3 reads CASSRNSGTVTDTQYF. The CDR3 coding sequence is TGTGCCAGCAGTCGGAATAGCGGGACCGTCACAGATACGCAGTATTTT.